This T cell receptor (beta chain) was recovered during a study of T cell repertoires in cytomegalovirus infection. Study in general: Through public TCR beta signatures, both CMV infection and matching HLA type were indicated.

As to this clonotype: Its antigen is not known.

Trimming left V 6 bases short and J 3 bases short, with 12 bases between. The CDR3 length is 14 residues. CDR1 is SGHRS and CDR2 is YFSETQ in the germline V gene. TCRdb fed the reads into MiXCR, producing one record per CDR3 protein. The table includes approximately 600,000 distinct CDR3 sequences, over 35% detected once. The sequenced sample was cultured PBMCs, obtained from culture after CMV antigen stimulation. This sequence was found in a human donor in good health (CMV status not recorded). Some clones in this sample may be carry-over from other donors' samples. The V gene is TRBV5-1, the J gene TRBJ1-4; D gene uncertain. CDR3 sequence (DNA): TGCGCCAGCAATAGAGGAGACCCTAATGAAAAACTGTTTTTT. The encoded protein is CASNRGDPNEKLFF.